These 23 T cell receptor beta chains were all obtained from the same sample, sequenced in a study of T cells in localized non-small cell lung cancer. Sequencing used immunoSEQ multiplex PCR; TCRdb keeps in-frame clones, though not all of them. Seen here are some 15,000 clones, roughly 80% observed once, and the top ten hold roughly 29%. The sample here was peripheral blood, taken before any cancer treatment. These receptors originate from a male donor aged 60 or older with stage I lung adenocarcinoma.

The rearrangement uses TRBV6-6 and TRBJ2-2, with unresolved D. V shed 5 bases and J shed 5 bases, with 9 bases lying between them. Looked up from germline, CDR1 is MNHNY and CDR2 is SVGAGI (reference sequence). There are 13 residues in the CDR3. CDR3 amino acids: CASSVFRTGELFF. In DNA form, the CDR3 reads TGTGCCAGCAGTGTGTTTAGGACCGGGGAGCTGTTTTTT.

The V gene is TRBV11-2, the J gene TRBJ1-1; D is unresolved. Germline V gene lookup returns CDR1 SGHAT and CDR2 FQNNGV. Trimming cost V 1 base and J 6 bases, with 9 bases left between them. The CDR3 runs 13 residues. The CDR3 sequence: CASSLVYPAEAFF. CDR3 nucleotide sequence: TGTGCCAGCAGCTTAGTGTACCCAGCTGAAGCTTTCTTT.

CDR3 amino acids: CASSPFGQGTEAFF. The CDR3 nucleotides read TGTGCCAGCTCACCGTTTGGACAGGGGACTGAAGCTTTCTTT. The rearrangement uses TRBV18 and TRBJ1-1, with 9 bases that match TRBD1. This CDR3 comprises 14 residues. The V gene's germline CDR1 is KGHSH and CDR2 LQKENI. V shed 3 bases, J shed 5 bases, and the junction held 4 bases outside the gene matches.

Concerning this clone itself: At one end, the junction sequence differs from germline, possibly due to a read error. V usage is TRBV2 and J usage is TRBJ1-6; D is ambiguous. CDR3 length: 12 residues. Germline CDR1 SNHLY, CDR2 FYNNEI. In DNA, the CDR3 is TGTGCCACCAGTGCCCGGAATTCACCCCTCCACTTT. Protein sequence: CATSARNSPLHF. The full variable domain, completed using reference TRBV2 and TRBJ1-6, is EPEVTQTPSHQVTQMGQEVILRCVPISNHLYFYWYRQILGQKVEFLVSFYNNEISEKSEIFDDQFSVERPDGSNFTLKIRSTKLEDSAMYFCATSARNSPLHFGNGTRLTVT.

The chain has TRBV28 and TRBJ2-7; tentatively, D is TRBD2 (6 bases). The V end lost 5 bases, the J end lost 2 bases, and 19 bases lay between the germline ends. In germline, CDR1 is MDHEN, CDR2 SYDVKM. The CDR3 has 16 residues. CDR3 DNA: TGTGCCAGCAGTCTCGCTGGAGGGCAGACCCCCTACGAGCAGTACTTC. It encodes CASSLAGGQTPYEQYF.

The rearrangement uses TRBV11-2 and TRBJ2-7; unclear D gene. Trimming left V 1 base short and J 12 bases short, with 16 bases between. The CDR3 has 13 amino acids. In germline, CDR1 is SGHAT, CDR2 FQNNGV. CDR3 DNA: TGTGCCAGCAGCTTAGGTGCTACACGGCAGGTGTACTTC. Its protein product is CASSLGATRQVYF. Variable domain in full (rest from reference TRBV11-2 and TRBJ2-7): EAGVAQSPRYKIIEKRQSVAFWCNPISGHATLYWYQQILGQGPKLLIQFQNNGVVDDSQLPKDRFSAERLKGVDSTLKIQPAKLEDSAVYLCASSLGATRQVYFGPGTRLTVT.

This clone appeared once. The gene calls are TRBV2 and TRBJ1-2; D gene unclear. Germline V gene data show CDR1 as SNHLY and CDR2 as FYNNEI. Trimming removed 3 bases at V and 4 bases at J, with 6 bases between. The CDR3 totals 12 residues. CDR3 DNA: TGTGCCAGCAGTGACCGCGGCTATGGCTACACCTTC. Protein: CASSDRGYGYTF.

The V call is TRBV2, the J call TRBJ2-6, with D hard to call. Trimming took off 7 bases at V and 0 bases at J, with 4 bases between the two ends. The CDR3 consists of 13 residues. CDR1 is SNHLY and CDR2 is FYNNEI in the germline V gene. CDR3 region: CASKPSGANVLTF. In DNA form, the CDR3 reads TGTGCCAGCAAACCCTCTGGGGCCAACGTCCTGACTTTC.

The chain is built from TRBV6-1 and TRBJ2-7, with D maybe TRBD2 (5 bases). The V end lost 8 bases, the J end lost 9 bases, and 20 bases lay between the germline ends. Germline lookup yields CDR1 MNHNS and CDR2 SASEGT. This CDR3 is 13 amino acids long. The CDR3 region has the DNA TGTGCCAGCTCACCTAGCCTCCCCTTCCCGCAGTACTTC. Protein sequence: CASSPSLPFPQYF.

The chain carries TRBV7-8 and TRBJ1-5; D is undetermined. The CDR3 spans 15 residues. V was trimmed by 2 bases and J by 0 bases, leaving 8 bases between them. From germline, CDR1 is SGHVS and CDR2 FQNEAQ. The CDR3: CASSLRESSNQPQHF. The CDR3 bases are TGTGCCAGCAGCTTACGGGAGAGTAGCAATCAGCCCCAGCATTTT.

This chain connects TRBV5-1 to TRBJ1-2, with 10 bases fitting TRBD1. V dropped 3 bases and J dropped 8; count of bases not matched to a gene: 7. In germline, CDR1 is SGHRS, CDR2 YFSETQ. This CDR3 comprises 14 residues. As DNA, the CDR3 is TGCGCCAGCAGCTCCGGGACAGGGGATGGCGGCTACACCTTC. This encodes CASSSGTGDGGYTF.

This chain connects TRBV6-5 to TRBJ2-5; weak D call: TRBD1 (6 bases). The DNA end lines up better with TRBJ2-7; the J call may be wrong. The CDR3 spans 15 residues. Germline loops: CDR1 MNHEY, CDR2 SVGAGI. The CDR3 region is CASRLRTTGNYEQYF. As DNA, the CDR3 is TGTGCCAGCAGGCTCCGGACAACAGGGAACTACGAGCAGTACTTC.

This rearrangement joins TRBV2 to TRBJ2-5; D is possibly TRBD1 or TRBD2 (6 bases each). The CDR3 has 14 amino acids. The V end was cut by 3 bases, the J end by 4 bases, with 12 bases between. Germline lookup yields CDR1 SNHLY and CDR2 FYNNEI. The CDR3 reads CASSDTSRGETQYF. CDR3 nucleotide sequence: TGTGCCAGCAGTGACACTAGCAGGGGAGAGACCCAGTACTTC. The variable domain in full, with the rest retrieved from reference TRBV2 and TRBJ2-5, is EPEVTQTPSHQVTQMGQEVILRCVPISNHLYFYWYRQILGQKVEFLVSFYNNEISEKSEIFDDQFSVERPDGSNFTLKIRSTKLEDSAMYFCASSDTSRGETQYFGPGTRLLVL.

This clone was counted between two and nine times. V is TRBV6-5 and J is TRBJ2-1; possible D gene TRBD2, 8 bases. The CDR3 sequence is 15 residues long. Trimming shortened V by 6 bases and J by 9 bases, and 21 bases separated the two germline ends. The germline CDR1 and CDR2 sequences are MNHEY and SVGAGI. CDR3: CASSRGGTVRPEQFF. CDR3 DNA: TGTGCCAGCAGCCGGGGGGGGACAGTGCGTCCTGAGCAGTTCTTC.

This clone showed up just a few times. The rearrangement uses TRBV5-6 and TRBJ2-5; 8 bases agree with TRBD1. Germline V CDR1 and CDR2: SGHDT, YYEEEE. The CDR3 is 16 amino acids. The J segment lost 1 base and the V segment lost 4 bases, leaving 9 bases of the junction unmatched. The CDR3 nucleotides are TGTGCCAGCAGCATTTTCACAGGGGGGCGCCAAGAGACCCAGTACTTC. It translates to CASSIFTGGRQETQYF.

The chain employs TRBV2 and TRBJ1-2, with 9 bases identical to TRBD1. This CDR3 spans 13 amino acids. Germline CDR1 reads SNHLY; CDR2 reads FYNNEI. V gave up 9 bases and J gave up 6 bases; unmatched junction bases: 8. The CDR3 region is CASSGTGRDGYTF. DNA for the CDR3: TGTGCCAGTTCCGGGACAGGGAGGGATGGCTACACCTTC.

DNA of the CDR3: TGTGCCAGCAGCTTAGTGAACCAGGGAGACACTGAAGCTTTCTTT. Encoded protein: CASSLVNQGDTEAFF. The rearrangement uses TRBV7-9 and TRBJ1-1, with D maybe TRBD1 (5 bases). The CDR3 runs to 15 residues. CDR1 and CDR2 (germline): SEHNR, FQNEAQ (reference sequence). Trimming took off 1 base at V and 3 bases at J, with 12 bases between the two ends.

This sequence joins TRBV9 and TRBJ2-1; a possible D gene is TRBD2 (7 bases). The V gene's germline CDR1 is SGDLS and CDR2 YYNGEE. This CDR3 has 15 amino acids. Deletions cut 4 bases from V and 8 bases from J, with 19 bases between. The CDR3 DNA is TGTGCCAGCAGCTCCCAAAAGGGGGGGACCGATGAGCAGTTCTTC. Amino acids: CASSSQKGGTDEQFF.

V gene TRBV5-8 combines with J gene TRBJ2-7; a possible D gene is TRBD2 (6 bases). CDR3 length: 11 residues. Germline assignment: CDR1 SGHTS and CDR2 YDEGEE. Trimming left V 6 bases short and J 10 bases short, with 14 bases between. The CDR3 DNA sequence: TGTGCCAGCACCCTCGCGGGAACCCAGTACTTC. Protein sequence: CASTLAGTQYF.

The chain joins TRBV14 to TRBJ1-1, with TRBD1 identical over 7 bases. The germline CDR1 and CDR2 sequences are SGHDN and FVKESK. Losses at the gene ends were 6 bases for V and 2 bases for J; bases not matched to a gene: 9. The CDR3 has 15 amino acids. The CDR3 sequence: CASRRFDRVNTEAFF. In DNA form, the CDR3 reads TGTGCCAGCAGGAGGTTCGACAGGGTAAACACTGAAGCTTTCTTT.

This chain joins TRBV15 and TRBJ2-5; 7 nucleotides line up with TRBD1. J was trimmed by 0 bases and V by 3 bases; bases with no gene match: 4. In germline, CDR1 is LNHNV, CDR2 YYDKDF (reference sequence). This CDR3 has 15 residues. CDR3 DNA sequence: TGTGCCACCAGCAGCCTCGGACAGGACCAAGAGACCCAGTACTTC. This codes for CATSSLGQDQETQYF.

This chain joins TRBV28 and TRBJ1-2; TRBD1 agrees at 7 bases. The CDR3 loop spans 14 amino acids. The germline V gene has CDR1 MDHEN and CDR2 SYDVKM. V gave up 5 bases and J gave up 8 bases; unmatched junction bases: 11. CDR3 coding DNA: TGTGCCAGCAGTATCGACAGGGATTCAAAGGGCTACACCTTC. This translates into CASSIDRDSKGYTF.

V usage is TRBV4-2 and J usage is TRBJ2-7; TRBD1 might be the D (5 bases). The CDR3 runs 15 residues. The V end was cut by 0 bases, the J end by 6 bases, with 15 bases between. Germline V gives CDR1 LGHNA, CDR2 YNFKEQ. The CDR3 region is CASSQDEQGRREQYF. In DNA, the CDR3 is TGTGCCAGCAGCCAAGATGAGCAGGGAAGGCGCGAGCAGTACTTC.